The source of this T cell receptor (beta chain) is a study of neurological immune-mediated disorders. Turning to the study itself: Of about 34 multiple sclerosis patients, about 31 were relapsing-remitting and 3 secondary progressive.

This clonotype was recorded at least ten times. cDNA synthesis was performed by 5'RACE with 10-nucleotide random UMIs. TCRdb reprocessed the 5' RACE reads via MiXCR and lists one record per CDR3 protein. This table holds about 62,000 distinct CDR3 sequences, about 3.7% found once. V lost 4 bases and J lost 2; bases outside the gene matches: 8. Germline CDR1 reads SGHTS; CDR2 reads YDEGEE. The length of the CDR3 is 15 residues. The clonotype comes from a woman between 45 and 60 years old with multiple sclerosis. Source material: PBMCs. The chain employs TRBV5-8 and TRBJ1-2; 7 bases line up with TRBD1. CDR3 region: CASSPGDSFNYGYTF. CDR3 DNA: TGTGCCAGCAGCCCCGGGGACAGCTTCAACTATGGCTACACCTTC.